The next 25 T cell receptor beta chains were all read from a single sample in a study of blood T cell repertoires in COVID-19. Method: immunoSEQ multiplex PCR; TCRdb's copy keeps in-frame clones and lacks some. This table holds 140,000 to 150,000 clones, around four fifths found once. Sequencing used PBMCs or T cells enriched from blood (not recorded which). The source is a woman between 35 and 50 years old who had recovered from COVID-19.

V usage is TRBV5-6 and J usage is TRBJ1-3; maybe TRBD1 (5 bases). This CDR3 has 15 amino acids. The germline CDR1 and CDR2 sequences are SGHDT and YYEEEE. Trimming shortened V by 0 bases and J by 2 bases, and 9 bases separated the two germline ends. Here the CDR3 reads CASSLGAGTGNTIYF. The CDR3 DNA follows: TGTGCCAGCAGCTTGGGAGCAGGGACTGGAAACACCATATATTTT.

The V call is TRBV23-1, the J call TRBJ1-2; 7 bases are shared with TRBD1. TRBV23-1 is designated an ORF whose function remains uncertain. J lost 5 bases, V lost 4 bases, and 10 bases had no gene match. The CDR3 runs 15 residues. The DNA of the CDR3 is TGCGCCAGCAGTCCGGGACAGACACTAAAATATGGCTACACCTTC. It specifies CASSPGQTLKYGYTF.

The chain employs TRBV10-1 and TRBJ2-1; maybe TRBD1 (5 bases). Germline V lookup: CDR1 WNHNN, CDR2 SYGVQD (reference sequence). This CDR3 region has 14 residues. Trimming took off 2 bases at V and 6 bases at J, with 11 bases between the two ends. In DNA, the CDR3 is TGCGCCAGCAGTGAGGGGCAGGGTATCAATGAGCAGTTCTTC. It specifies CASSEGQGINEQFF.

This chain uses TRBV7-9 with TRBJ2-7; TRBD2 agrees at 8 bases. The CDR3 loop spans 16 amino acids. The trim removed 4 bases at V and 4 bases at J, leaving 12 bases unmatched. The germline CDR1 and CDR2 sequences are SEHNR and FQNEAQ (reference sequence). The CDR3 nucleotides are TGTGCCAGCAGCTCGCCGGGAGGGGGAGATGAGTACGAGCAGTACTTC. Protein: CASSSPGGGDEYEQYF.

The chain recombines TRBV28 with TRBJ1-2; TRBD1 aligns across 7 bases. Germline V gene data show CDR1 as MDHEN and CDR2 as SYDVKM. After removal of 6 bases from V and 8 bases from J, the junction contained 6 bases not matched to a gene. The CDR3 is made up of 12 amino acids. The CDR3 DNA reads as TGTGCCAGCAGGTCTCCAGGGGGGGGCTACACCTTC. Protein sequence: CASRSPGGGYTF.

This chain joins TRBV7-9 and TRBJ1-2; D may be TRBD1 (6 bases). Trimming cost V 1 base and J 12 bases, with 15 bases left between them. CDR1 SEHNR and CDR2 FQNEAQ come from the germline V gene (reference sequence). The CDR3 has 13 residues. This chain's CDR3 is CASSLGTVHPNTF. The CDR3 DNA follows: TGTGCCAGCAGCTTAGGGACAGTCCATCCAAACACCTTC. The whole variable domain, filled in from reference TRBV7-9 and TRBJ1-2, reads DTGVSQNPRHKITKRGQNVTFRCDPISEHNRLYWYRQTLGQGPEFLTYFQNEAQLEKSRLLSDRFSAERPKGSFSTLEIQRTEQGDSAMYLCASSLGTVHPNTFGSGTRLTVV.

The V and J genes are TRBV9 and TRBJ2-5, with 12 bases matching TRBD2. Germline CDR1 reads SGDLS; CDR2 reads YYNGEE. V lost 4 bases to trimming and J lost 4 bases; unmatched junction nucleotides: 8. The CDR3 is 16 amino acids. CDR3 DNA: TGTGCCAGCAGCCCTCGACTAGCGGGAGTGGGAGAGACCCAGTACTTC. It yields the protein CASSPRLAGVGETQYF.

Details on this clone: A junction end diverges from the germline sequence, so it may reflect a read error. This chain uses TRBV5-6 with TRBJ1-2, with D hard to call. The germline V gene encodes CDR1 SGHDT and CDR2 YYEEEE. The length of the CDR3 is 11 residues. The CDR3 region is CASSLAVLTAF. The CDR3 DNA follows: TGTGCCAGCAGCCTTGCCGTCCTAACCGCCTTC.

The J gene is TRBJ2-5, the V gene TRBV2; perhaps TRBD1 as D (6 bases). Germline V CDR1 and CDR2: SNHLY, FYNNEI. Trimming removed 2 bases at V and 4 bases at J, with 11 bases between. This CDR3 is 14 amino acids long. The CDR3 nucleotides read TGTGCCAGCAGTGAATACACAGGGCGAGAGACCCAGTACTTC. Residues: CASSEYTGRETQYF.

This clone has at least ten counts. The chain recombines TRBV5-1 with TRBJ2-1; 8 bases map to TRBD1. The CDR3 totals 14 residues. V lost 2 bases and J lost 6; bases outside the gene matches: 4. Germline CDR1 reads SGHRS; CDR2 reads YFSETQ. The CDR3: CASSFQGASNEQFF. The CDR3 DNA follows: TGCGCCAGCAGCTTTCAGGGGGCCTCCAATGAGCAGTTCTTC.

The genes are TRBV5-1 and TRBJ2-1, with D uncertain. Trimming took 10 bases from V and 2 from J, leaving 4 bases between them. CDR1 SGHRS and CDR2 YFSETQ come from the germline V gene. The CDR3 spans 10 residues. CDR3 sequence reads: CARTYNEQFF. Written as DNA, the CDR3 is TGCGCCCGTACCTACAATGAGCAGTTCTTC. Filled out from reference TRBV5-1 and TRBJ2-1, the complete variable domain reads KAGVTQTPRYLIKTRGQQVTLSCSPISGHRSVSWYQQTPGQGLQFLFEYFSETQRNKGNFPGRFSGRQFSNSRSEMNVSTLELGDSALYLCARTYNEQFFGPGTRLTVL.

The V call is TRBV11-2, the J call TRBJ2-5; TRBD2 agrees at 14 bases. The ends lost 1 base at V and 5 bases at J; junction bases unmatched: 9. Per germline, CDR1 SGHAT and CDR2 FQNNGV. This CDR3 is built from 18 residues. In nucleotides, the CDR3 is TGTGCCAGCAGCTTAGGACTAGCGGGAGGGCCCGGGCTCGAGACCCAGTACTTC. Translated, it gives CASSLGLAGGPGLETQYF. Complete variable domain (other parts from reference TRBV11-2 and TRBJ2-5): EAGVAQSPRYKIIEKRQSVAFWCNPISGHATLYWYQQILGQGPKLLIQFQNNGVVDDSQLPKDRFSAERLKGVDSTLKIQPAKLEDSAVYLCASSLGLAGGPGLETQYFGPGTRLLVL.

This clone showed up just once. V is TRBV5-4 and J is TRBJ2-1, with D perhaps TRBD2 (6 bases). CDR1 and CDR2 (germline): SGHNT, YYREEE (reference sequence). Trimming removed 4 bases at V and 5 bases at J, with 19 bases between. The CDR3 loop spans 16 amino acids. CDR3 coding DNA: TGTGCCAGCAGCCCCGTGGGGGGAGAAAGGAACAATGAGCAGTTCTTC. It is translated as CASSPVGGERNNEQFF.

The chain has TRBV6-5 and TRBJ1-1, with D possibly TRBD1 on 5 matching bases. Germline values: CDR1 MNHEY, CDR2 SVGAGI. Trimming took 5 bases from V and 4 from J, leaving 17 bases between them. This CDR3 region has 15 residues. CDR3 nucleotide sequence: TGTGCCAGCAGTCCAGACAGTTCTGGTGGCACTGAAGCTTTCTTT. It is translated as CASSPDSSGGTEAFF.

The rearrangement links TRBV5-5 to TRBJ1-1; TRBD1 agrees at 7 bases. This CDR3 is 15 amino acids long. V was clipped by 0 bases and J by 5 bases; unmatched bases: 7. Germline CDR1 and CDR2: SGHKS and YYEKEE (reference sequence). The chain's CDR3 is CASSLAGRGWTEAFF. In nucleotides, the CDR3 is TGTGCCAGCAGCTTGGCGGGCAGGGGGTGGACTGAAGCTTTCTTT.

J is TRBJ1-2 and V is TRBV9; D possibly corresponds to TRBD1 (5 bases). Trimming took 3 bases from V and 1 from J, leaving 19 bases between them. CDR1 is SGDLS, CDR2 YYNGEE, per germline. This CDR3 is built from 17 residues. DNA of the CDR3: TGTGCCAGCAGCGAGCCGATACAGGAGCGCATTAACTATGGCTACACCTTC. Protein sequence: CASSEPIQERINYGYTF.

CDR3: CASSVDREGLDTIYF. As DNA, the CDR3 is TGTGCCAGCAGCGTAGACCGGGAGGGTCTAGACACCATATATTTT. The chain links TRBV9 to TRBJ1-3, with unresolved D. V was shortened by 0 bases and J by 8 bases, with 15 bases between the two germline ends. The CDR3 runs to 15 residues. The germline V gene encodes CDR1 SGDLS and CDR2 YYNGEE. Based on the CDR3 plus reference TRBV9 and TRBJ1-3, the full variable domain is DSGVTQTPKHLITATGQRVTLRCSPRSGDLSVYWYQQSLDQGLQFLIQYYNGEERAKGNILERFSAQQFPDLHSELNLSSLELGDSALYFCASSVDREGLDTIYFGEGSWLTVV.

The chain is built from TRBV6-5 and TRBJ2-3; D unclear. Trimming took 6 bases from V and 2 from J, leaving 12 bases between them. Germline V gene lookup returns CDR1 MNHEY and CDR2 SVGAGI. The CDR3 is 14 amino acids. This CDR3 is CASSAGRVTDTQYF. The CDR3 nucleotides are TGTGCCAGCAGCGCAGGTAGAGTCACAGATACGCAGTATTTT.

This chain links TRBV10-3 with TRBJ1-1, with a tentative D call TRBD1 (6 bases). The germline V and J ends were trimmed by 4 bases and 8 bases, with 11 bases remaining between them. This CDR3 spans 12 amino acids. CDR1 and CDR2 from the germline V gene are ENHRY and SYGVKD. CDR3 amino acids: CAISGGGGEAFF. As DNA, the CDR3 is TGTGCCATCAGTGGGGGAGGGGGGGAAGCTTTCTTT.

This chain connects TRBV7-9 to TRBJ2-1, with TRBD2 as a possible D gene (6 bases). From germline, CDR1 is SEHNR and CDR2 FQNEAQ (reference sequence). Trimming pared 3 bases from V and 7 bases from J, leaving 16 bases between. The CDR3 sequence is 15 residues long. The CDR3 loop is CASSFGGGRRNEQFF. CDR3 coding DNA: TGTGCCAGCAGCTTTGGGGGAGGACGTCGGAATGAGCAGTTCTTC.

This clone has only a few counts. J is TRBJ2-1 and V is TRBV7-8; 9 bases agree with TRBD2. The CDR3 spans 15 residues. Unmatched junction bases numbered 7, after V lost 5 bases and J lost 5 bases. Per the germline V gene, CDR1 is SGHVS and CDR2 is FQNEAQ. CDR3 nucleotides: TGTGCCAGCAGCCCTAGCGGGAAAGGCAACAATGAGCAGTTCTTC. Protein product: CASSPSGKGNNEQFF.

This clone occurred a few times. The V and J genes are TRBV10-3 and TRBJ2-7; D might be TRBD2 (6 bases). The CDR3 extends over 14 amino acids. The V and J ends lost 8 bases and 3 bases respectively, with 17 bases between them. Germline V lookup: CDR1 ENHRY, CDR2 SYGVKD. The CDR3 reads CAIREAEGNYEQYF. In nucleotides, the CDR3 is TGTGCCATCCGAGAGGCGGAGGGAAACTACGAGCAGTACTTC.

This chain links TRBV6-5 with TRBJ2-7, with 7 positions matching TRBD2. The CDR3 has 15 residues. With 0 bases clipped from V and 2 bases from J, the junction kept 4 bases outside the gene matches. Looked up from germline, CDR1 is MNHEY and CDR2 is SVGAGI. CDR3 nucleotide sequence: TGTGCCAGCAGTTACTCGGCGGGAGTGGCCTACGAGCAGTACTTC. Amino acid sequence: CASSYSAGVAYEQYF.

CDR3 nucleotide sequence: TGTGCCAGCAGCAAGACTGGCAGCACAGATACGCAGTATTTT. It codes for CASSKTGSTDTQYF. This chain joins TRBV5-6 and TRBJ2-3; D gene uncertain. Per germline, CDR1 SGHDT and CDR2 YYEEEE. V was shortened by 4 bases and J by 0 bases, with 9 bases between the two germline ends. This CDR3 region has 14 residues.

The rearrangement links TRBV5-5 to TRBJ2-7, with TRBD1 matching over 8 bases. Germline lookup yields CDR1 SGHKS and CDR2 YYEKEE (reference sequence). V was clipped by 5 bases and J by 5 bases; unmatched bases: 12. There are 15 residues in the CDR3. The CDR3 loop is CASSYGTGFFDEQYF. CDR3 DNA: TGTGCCAGCAGTTACGGGACAGGTTTTTTCGACGAGCAGTACTTC.